This TCR beta chain was found in a study of cytomegalovirus exposure and HLA in healthy donors. Study-wide context: A prior study identified approximately 120 million unique TCR beta sequences from some 200 million T cells.

Study-wide findings and caveats: TCR beta sequences reportedly predicted most subjects' HLA-A and HLA-B alleles accurately. TCR beta chain V- and J-gene trimming was linked, in a later analysis, to a missense variant in DCLRE1C.

The PCR had 60 Vbeta and 13 Jbeta primers. Repertoires were generated with immunoSEQ multiplex PCR, while TCRdb's copy carries only in-frame clones and drops some. The sample has roughly 60,000 clones, around 77% seen once. About this clone: What it recognizes is unknown.

V was cut by 4 bases and J by 6 bases, with 14 bases left in between. The germline CDR1 and CDR2 sequences are SGHRS and YFSETQ. The CDR3 covers 15 residues. Sequencing used PBMCs. The chain combines TRBV5-1 with TRBJ1-6; D might be TRBD1 (5 bases). The TCR was taken from a middle-aged woman in good health and CMV-seropositive. The CDR3 spells CASSPPGQGNSPLHF. The CDR3 DNA reads TGCGCCAGCAGCCCCCCAGGGCAGGGTAATTCACCCCTCCACTTT.